In this sample, the clone carrying this T cell receptor beta chain turned up a few times. What it binds is unknown. The CDR3 covers 14 residues. Trimming took 8 bases from V and 1 from J, leaving 15 bases between them. Per the germline V gene, CDR1 is LGHNA and CDR2 is YSLEER. The data stem from a study of PD-1 blockade in mismatch repair-deficient tumors. Three pembrolizumab responders had their TCRs sequenced. Study-wide findings and caveats: After pembrolizumab, tumor-resident clones rose rapidly, then generally contracted before radiologic responses.

Sequenced by immunoSEQ multiplex PCR; TCRdb stores in-frame clones only, minus some. The data hold roughly 130,000 clones, with about 88% observed a single time. This clonotype was sampled from an adult with mismatch repair-deficient cancer. Sequencing used peripheral blood, obtained approximately 70 weeks after starting pembrolizumab. This chain uses TRBV4-3 with TRBJ2-7, with D hard to call. The CDR3 nucleotides read TGCGCCAGCGGCCCCGCCCATGGGTCCTACGAGCAGTACTTC. Encoded protein: CASGPAHGSYEQYF.